This is a list of T cell receptor beta chains from one sample in a study of CD8+CD57+ T cells in acquired aplastic anemia. TCRdb fed the reads into MiXCR, producing one record per CDR3 protein. The table shows 200,000 to 250,000 distinct CDR3 sequences, with 65% occurring only once. The sample comprised sorted CD4+, CD8+, or CD8+CD57+ T cells (not recorded which) from PBMCs. Source of these receptors: a human donor with aplastic anemia. The CDR3 runs from the conserved cysteine through the conserved F or W. D genes are given only for firm matches. Clone sizes are given selectively: once, few, many, or a class where the clone is expanded.

v_call	clone_size	d_call	j_call	cdr3_nt	cdr3_aa
TRBV10-3	.	.	TRBJ1-6	TGTGCCAGCAGTTACCCACCAGGGCGCGGTAATTCACCCCTCCACTTT	CASSYPPGRGNSPLHF
TRBV6-5	.	TRBD1	TRBJ1-5	TGTGCCAGCAGACGGGACAGGGGAGGGAATCAGCCCCAGCATTTT	CASRRDRGGNQPQHF
TRBV7-9	.	TRBD1	TRBJ1-1	TGTGCCAGCAGCCCCGTGGGACAGTTTAACACTGAAGCTTTCTTT	CASSPVGQFNTEAFF
TRBV7-9	.	.	TRBJ2-7	TGTGCCAGCACCCCGAGGGGATGGGGGCTCTACGAGCAGTACTTC	CASTPRGWGLYEQYF
TRBV20-1	once	TRBD2	TRBJ2-7	TGCAGTGCTACAAAACTAGCGGGGGGGACCTACGAGCAGTACTTC	CSATKLAGGTYEQYF
TRBV9	many	.	TRBJ2-3	TGTGCCAGCAGTCGACCCCGGGACCCGAGTAGCACAGATACGCAGTATTTT	CASSRPRDPSSTDTQYF
TRBV19	.	TRBD1	TRBJ2-7	TGTGCCAGTAGTATCTCAGGGGGAAGCTCCTACGAGCAGTACTTC	CASSISGGSSYEQYF
TRBV20-1	.	.	TRBJ2-5	TGCAGTGCTAGAGATCTAACAGTCCACCAAGAGACCCAGTACTTC	CSARDLTVHQETQYF
TRBV12-3/TRBV12-4	.	.	TRBJ1-3	TGTGCCAGCAGTTTAGACAGCCGAGGAAACACCATATATTTT	CASSLDSRGNTIYF
TRBV7-3	.	TRBD1	TRBJ2-3	TGTGCCAGCAGCTCTGAACCGGGACAGGCTACAGATACGCAGTATTTT	CASSSEPGQATDTQYF
TRBV20-1	.	.	TRBJ2-5	TGCAGTGCTTCCGATGATAGCAGGGAGACCCAGTACTTC	CSASDDSRETQYF
TRBV13	.	.	TRBJ2-1	TGTGCCAGCATGGCGAGCTCCTACAATGAGCAGTTCTTC	CASMASSYNEQFF
TRBV10-3	.	.	TRBJ2-7	TGTGCCATCAGGGAGGACAGTCCCCAGCAGTACTTC	CAIREDSPQQYF
TRBV7-9	.	TRBD1	TRBJ2-3	TGTGCCAGCAACCTGGGGGCGACAGGGGGAGAGACCCAGTATTTT	CASNLGATGGETQYF
TRBV5-4	.	.	TRBJ1-2	TGTGCCAGCTCCAGGCAGGGGTTGGACTATGGCTACACCTTC	CASSRQGLDYGYTF
TRBV15	.	TRBD1	TRBJ2-7	TGTGCCACCAGCAGACCATTTCCGGGACAGGGTCGCGACGAGCAGTACTTC	CATSRPFPGQGRDEQYF
TRBV9	.	.	TRBJ2-5	TGTGCCAGCAGCGCTTGGGGTGGAGAGACCCAGTACTTC	CASSAWGGETQYF
TRBV5-6	once	.	TRBJ2-5	TGTGCCAGCAGCTCCGGGACAAATGGTGGCAGGGAAGAGACCCAGTACTTC	CASSSGTNGGREETQYF
TRBV5-5	.	.	TRBJ2-5	TGTGCCAGCAGCTTATCGAAGATGGAGACCCAGTACTTC	CASSLSKMETQYF
TRBV7-6	.	.	TRBJ1-2	TGTGCCAGCAGCCCGAATGTGGGTTCCTATGGCTACACCTTC	CASSPNVGSYGYTF
TRBV25-1	.	.	TRBJ2-7	TGTGCCAGCAGTGAGGGTCGGGGCTACGAGCAGTACTTC	CASSEGRGYEQYF
TRBV6-4	.	.	TRBJ2-5	TGTGCCAGCAGTGACTCGAACGGGGGTCAAGAGACCCAGTACTTC	CASSDSNGGQETQYF
TRBV25-1	once	.	TRBJ1-6	TGTGCCAGCCGAGGGCCGAATTCACCCCTCCACTTT	CASRGPNSPLHF
TRBV28	.	.	TRBJ2-7	TGTGCCAGCAGCCCCACAAGGGGGAGGGGAGACGAGCAGTACTTC	CASSPTRGRGDEQYF
TRBV6-1	.	.	TRBJ1-6	TGTGCCGAGGCGCAGGGGCGGAATTCACCCCTCCACTTT	CAEAQGRNSPLHF